The 29 T cell receptor beta chains in this list originate from one sample, sequenced in a study of CXCR3-negative and CXCR3-positive naive CD8 T cells (dated by TCRdb to between 2018 and 2021). Sequenced using a NextSeq 550. The Human TCR Profiling Kit (MiLaboratory) was used to prepare UMI-labeled 5' RACE TRB cDNA libraries. After TCRdb reprocessed the reads, each CDR3 protein sequence was kept as one row, without DNA. The sample table gives about 56,000 distinct CDR3 sequences. The biggest ten clones account for approximately 22% of the sample. The specimen was memory CD8+ T cells from blood. The cell subset or site label here, explained by the study, means: conventional CD8+ memory T cells (TMEM), sorted as controls. All receptors derive from a human donor in good health. Some clones in this sample may be carry-over from other donors' samples.

This chain joins TRBV4-2 and TRBJ2-7; the D call from TCRdb, TRBD2, cannot be confirmed without DNA. Germline V gives CDR1 LGHNA, CDR2 YNFKEQ. The CDR3 is 15 amino acids. The CDR3 reads CASSQETEATYEQYF.

This chain links TRBV7-6 with TRBJ2-1; the D gene TCRdb calls, TRBD1, cannot be checked with no DNA. There are 16 residues in the CDR3. CDR1 is SGHVS and CDR2 is FNYEAQ in the germline V gene. The CDR3 here is CASSVGAAVTYNEQFF.

The CDR3 protein is CSARDLLAGEQETQYF. The V call is TRBV20-1, the J call TRBJ2-5; there is no DNA to check the TCRdb D call of TRBD1. Germline V gene sequence: CDR1 DFQATT, CDR2 SNEGSKA (reference sequence). The CDR3 loop spans 16 amino acids.

The chain recombines TRBV12-3 or TRBV12-4 with TRBJ2-1; there is no DNA to check the TCRdb D call of TRBD1. The CDR3 contains 16 residues. The chain's CDR3 is CASTRWGTETYNEQFF.

CDR3: CASSSDGSYEQYF. The chain employs TRBV5-1 and TRBJ2-7. Germline V gene sequence: CDR1 SGHRS, CDR2 YFSETQ. The CDR3 sequence is 13 residues long.

The chain combines TRBV9 with TRBJ2-1; the TCRdb call, TRBD2, lacks DNA for checking. The CDR3 length is 12 residues. From germline, CDR1 is SGDLS and CDR2 YYNGEE. The CDR3: CASSEEEDEQFF.

The rearrangement joins TRBV29-1 to TRBJ2-5. Germline V gives CDR1 SQVTM, CDR2 ANQGSEA. The CDR3 is 13 residues long. The CDR3 sequence is CSVEDQMGETQYF.

The chain has TRBV29-1 and TRBJ1-2. This CDR3 region has 13 residues. CDR1 and CDR2 (germline): SQVTM, ANQGSEA. CDR3 protein: CSVEDGGNYGYTF.

The CDR3 region is CASRVADGYTF. The chain combines TRBV6-5 with TRBJ1-2. CDR3 size: 11 residues. Germline V CDR1 and CDR2: MNHEY, SVGAGI.

The chain is built from TRBV29-1 and TRBJ2-5; the TRBD1 assignment by TCRdb is unverifiable without DNA. Germline V gives CDR1 SQVTM, CDR2 ANQGSEA. The CDR3 has 13 amino acids. CDR3 residues: CSVAARGQETQYF.

The rearrangement links TRBV29-1 to TRBJ2-3. The CDR3 has 14 amino acids. The germline V gene encodes CDR1 SQVTM and CDR2 ANQGSEA. CDR3 amino acids: CSVEVAGYTDTQYF.

CDR3 loop: CASGSMGGQETQYF. This chain links TRBV12-3 or TRBV12-4 with TRBJ2-5; TCRdb outputs TRBD1, but without DNA this stays unchecked. This CDR3 spans 14 amino acids.

The V call is TRBV7-3, the J call TRBJ2-7; with no DNA, the TCRdb D assignment of TRBD1 cannot be verified. CDR3 length: 14 amino acids. Germline V CDR1 and CDR2: SGHTA, FQGTGA. The CDR3 sequence: CASSQNPRGDEQYF.

The J gene is TRBJ2-1, the V gene TRBV7-2; no DNA is available, so the TRBD1 call from TCRdb remains unchecked. The CDR3 sequence is 13 residues long. Germline V gene data show CDR1 as SGHTA and CDR2 as FQGNSA. The CDR3 loop is CASSPVGYNEQFF.

This rearrangement joins TRBV4-3 to TRBJ1-1; TCRdb's D call of TRBD1 is untestable without DNA. Looked up from germline, CDR1 is LGHNA and CDR2 is YSLEER. This CDR3 has 14 amino acids. The CDR3 sequence is CASSRYRGVDEAFF.

The chain combines TRBV29-1 with TRBJ2-1; TCRdb lists TRBD2, though no DNA is available to test this call. The CDR3 runs to 15 residues. Germline CDR1 and CDR2: SQVTM and ANQGSEA. CDR3 amino acids: CSVEERERSYNEQFF.

V and J are TRBV11-2 and TRBJ2-1; the TCRdb call, TRBD1, lacks DNA for checking. The CDR3 runs 16 residues. Germline CDR1 and CDR2: SGHAT and FQNNGV. CDR3 residues: CASSQGTGGGRNEQFF.

The chain couples TRBV7-2 to TRBJ1-5; TCRdb's assignment of TRBD1 cannot be checked, as there is no DNA. This CDR3 has 15 residues. The germline gives CDR1 SGHTA, CDR2 FQGNSA. The CDR3 here is CASSLGPQGSQPQHF.

The V and J genes are TRBV12-3 or TRBV12-4 and TRBJ2-1; no DNA is available, so the TRBD1 call from TCRdb remains unchecked. The CDR3 contains 12 residues. This CDR3 is CASSQSGTGLFF.

The gene calls are TRBV12-3 or TRBV12-4 and TRBJ2-1. The CDR3 covers 15 residues. The CDR3 sequence is CASSPSGGSYNEQFF.

The chain has TRBV6-5 and TRBJ2-3; there is no DNA to check the TCRdb D call of TRBD1. CDR3 length: 15 amino acids. Germline V lookup: CDR1 MNHEY, CDR2 SVGAGI. The CDR3 sequence is CASSYWQGTTDTQYF.

The chain links TRBV4-3 to TRBJ2-7; TCRdb proposes TRBD2, but this gene call is untestable without DNA. This CDR3 comprises 17 residues. In germline, CDR1 is LGHNA, CDR2 YSLEER. The CDR3 loop reads CASSQGLAGGPPHEQYF.

The V and J genes are TRBV6-2 or TRBV6-3 and TRBJ2-7; TCRdb reports TRBD1, a call that lacks DNA to check it against. The CDR3 runs 14 residues. CDR1 is MNHEY, CDR2 SVGEGT, per germline. This CDR3 reads CASSSFQGEGEQYF.

This chain joins TRBV29-1 and TRBJ2-4; without DNA, the TCRdb call of TRBD2 cannot be checked. The CDR3 has 15 residues. Germline V gene sequence: CDR1 SQVTM, CDR2 ANQGSEA. CDR3 loop: CSVSGGAIDKNIQYF.

The rearrangement uses TRBV29-1 and TRBJ2-7; TCRdb returns TRBD1, unconfirmable since there is no DNA. Germline assignment: CDR1 SQVTM and CDR2 ANQGSEA. The length of the CDR3 is 13 residues. CDR3 in amino acids: CSVDGGGDYEQYF.

The CDR3 reads CASKSGVSNTGELFF. V is TRBV12-3 or TRBV12-4 and J is TRBJ2-2. The CDR3 runs to 15 residues.

The genes are TRBV20-1 and TRBJ2-4; the TCRdb D gene call, TRBD2, has no DNA to confirm it. The CDR3 contains 18 residues. The germline gives CDR1 DFQATT, CDR2 SNEGSKA (reference sequence). CDR3 in amino acids: CSAKPGLAGAFSKNIQYF.

The rearrangement uses TRBV6-8 and TRBJ2-7. CDR3 length equals 14 residues. The V gene's germline CDR1 is MNHGY and CDR2 SAAAGT. The CDR3 spells CASSSPAVSYEQYF.

The rearrangement joins TRBV4-3 to TRBJ1-1; the TCRdb call, TRBD1, lacks DNA for checking. The germline gives CDR1 LGHNA, CDR2 YSLEER. This CDR3 has 18 amino acids. The CDR3 protein is CASSHEFGQGQMNTEAFF.